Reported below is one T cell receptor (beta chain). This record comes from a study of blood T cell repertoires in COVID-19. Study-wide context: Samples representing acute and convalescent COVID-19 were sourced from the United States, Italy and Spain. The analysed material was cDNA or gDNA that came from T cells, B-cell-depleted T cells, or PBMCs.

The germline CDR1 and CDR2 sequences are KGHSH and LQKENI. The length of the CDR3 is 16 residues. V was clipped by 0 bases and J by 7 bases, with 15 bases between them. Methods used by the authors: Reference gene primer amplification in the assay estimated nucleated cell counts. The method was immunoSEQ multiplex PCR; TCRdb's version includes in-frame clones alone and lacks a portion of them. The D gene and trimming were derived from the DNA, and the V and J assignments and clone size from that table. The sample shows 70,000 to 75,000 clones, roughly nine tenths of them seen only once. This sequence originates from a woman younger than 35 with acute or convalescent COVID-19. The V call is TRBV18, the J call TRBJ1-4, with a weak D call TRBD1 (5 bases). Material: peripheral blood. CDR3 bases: TGTGCCAGCTCACCACCGGAGTCAGGGTTTCGTGAAAAACTGTTTTTT. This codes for CASSPPESGFREKLFF.